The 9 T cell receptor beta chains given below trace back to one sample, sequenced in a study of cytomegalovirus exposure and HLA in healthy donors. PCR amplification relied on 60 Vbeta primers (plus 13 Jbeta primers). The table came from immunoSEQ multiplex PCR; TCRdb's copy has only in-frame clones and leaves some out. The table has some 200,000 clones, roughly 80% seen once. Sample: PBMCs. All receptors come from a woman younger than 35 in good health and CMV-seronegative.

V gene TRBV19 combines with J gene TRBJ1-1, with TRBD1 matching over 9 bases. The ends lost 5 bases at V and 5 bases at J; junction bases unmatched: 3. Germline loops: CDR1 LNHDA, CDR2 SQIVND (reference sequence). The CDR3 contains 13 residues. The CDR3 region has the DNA TGTGCCAGTAGTGCCGGGACAGGGACTGAAGCTTTCTTT. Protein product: CASSAGTGTEAFF.

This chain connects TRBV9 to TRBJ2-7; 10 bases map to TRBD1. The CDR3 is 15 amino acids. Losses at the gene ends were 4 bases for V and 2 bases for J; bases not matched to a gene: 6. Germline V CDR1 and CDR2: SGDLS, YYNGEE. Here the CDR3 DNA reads TGTGCCAGCAGCACTCGACAGGGGGCCCCCTACGAGCAGTACTTC. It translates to CASSTRQGAPYEQYF.

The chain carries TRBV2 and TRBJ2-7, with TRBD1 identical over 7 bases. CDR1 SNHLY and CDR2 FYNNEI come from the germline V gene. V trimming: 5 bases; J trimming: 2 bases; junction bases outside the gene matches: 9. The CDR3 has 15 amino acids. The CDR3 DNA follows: TGTGCCAGCAGTCCCCCCGACAGGGACCCCTACGAGCAGTACTTC. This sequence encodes CASSPPDRDPYEQYF.

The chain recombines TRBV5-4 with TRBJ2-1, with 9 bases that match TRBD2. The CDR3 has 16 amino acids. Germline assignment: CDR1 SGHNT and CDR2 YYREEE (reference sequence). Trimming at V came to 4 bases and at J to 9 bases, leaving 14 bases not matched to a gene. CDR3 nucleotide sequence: TGTGCCAGCAGCCCGGGTAATGGCGGGAGGGAGGCTGAGCAGTTCTTC. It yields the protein CASSPGNGGREAEQFF.

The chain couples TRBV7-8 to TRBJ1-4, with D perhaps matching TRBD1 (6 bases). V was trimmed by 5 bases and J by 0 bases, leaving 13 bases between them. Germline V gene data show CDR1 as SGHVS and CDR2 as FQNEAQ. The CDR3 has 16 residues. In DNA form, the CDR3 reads TGTGCCAGCAGCCTTGACAGGATCTCAACTAATGAAAAACTGTTTTTT. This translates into CASSLDRISTNEKLFF.

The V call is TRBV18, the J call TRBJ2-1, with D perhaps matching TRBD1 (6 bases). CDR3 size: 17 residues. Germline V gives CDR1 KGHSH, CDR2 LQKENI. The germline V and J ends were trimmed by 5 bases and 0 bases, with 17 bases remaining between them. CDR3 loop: CASSSRPGTPSYNEQFF. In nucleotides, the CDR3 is TGTGCCAGCTCATCACGCCCTGGGACACCCTCCTACAATGAGCAGTTCTTC.

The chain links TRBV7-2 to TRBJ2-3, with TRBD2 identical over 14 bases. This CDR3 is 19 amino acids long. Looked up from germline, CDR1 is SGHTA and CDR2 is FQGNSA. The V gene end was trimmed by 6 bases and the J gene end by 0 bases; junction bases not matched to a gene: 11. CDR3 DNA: TGTGCCAGCAGTTCAGGTCCCGGGACTAGCGGGAGTAGCACAGATACGCAGTATTTT. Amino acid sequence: CASSSGPGTSGSSTDTQYF.

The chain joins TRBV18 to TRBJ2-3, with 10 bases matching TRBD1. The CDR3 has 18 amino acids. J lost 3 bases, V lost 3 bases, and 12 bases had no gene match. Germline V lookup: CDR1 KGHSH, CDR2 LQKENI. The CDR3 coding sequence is TGTGCCAGCTCACCGACAGGGGGCGGAACGGGACGAACAGATACGCAGTATTTT. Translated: CASSPTGGGTGRTDTQYF.

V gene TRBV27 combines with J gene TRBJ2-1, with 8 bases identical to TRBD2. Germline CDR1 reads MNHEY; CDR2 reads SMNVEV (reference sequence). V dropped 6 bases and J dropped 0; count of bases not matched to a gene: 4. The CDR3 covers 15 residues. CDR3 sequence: CASRAGDYSYNEQFF. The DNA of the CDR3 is TGTGCCAGCAGAGCGGGAGACTACTCCTACAATGAGCAGTTCTTC.